These 29 T cell receptor beta chains came from one sample sequenced in a study of shared clonotypes between healthy human individuals. Assay used: immunoSEQ multiplex PCR; TCRdb lists only in-frame clones, some missing. The sample includes roughly 550,000 clones, over 95% of them seen just once. As defined, naive CD8 cells were CD45RO-negative and positively selected for CCR7, with terminally differentiated effector memory CD45RA+ cells excluded. Sequences were obtained from naive CD8+ T cells sorted from blood. These receptors came from a woman in her 30s in good health.

The chain recombines TRBV21-1 with TRBJ2-7; TRBD1, as called in the table, went unchecked against the DNA. TRBV21-1 is listed as a pseudogene. This CDR3 region has 13 residues. The CDR3 protein is CASSKVVSYEQYF. The CDR3 region has the DNA TGTGCCAGCAGCAAAGTCGTCAGCTACGAGCAGTACTTC.

The chain employs TRBV19 and TRBJ2-5; 12 bases are a match to TRBD2. The J segment lost 5 bases and the V segment lost 4 bases, leaving 11 bases of the junction unmatched. Germline V gene sequence: CDR1 LNHDA, CDR2 SQIVND (reference sequence). There are 17 residues in the CDR3. As DNA, the CDR3 is TGTGCCAGTAGTACCCTAGCGGGAGGGCCGATGGGGGAGACCCAGTACTTC. The encoded protein is CASSTLAGGPMGETQYF.

The chain couples TRBV29-1 to TRBJ1-2, with D maybe TRBD1 (5 bases). Per the germline V gene, CDR1 is SQVTM and CDR2 is ANQGSEA. With 6 bases removed from V and 3 bases from J, the gap between germline ends came to 17 bases. CDR3 size: 14 residues. The DNA of the CDR3 is TGCAGCGTCCAATACAGGACTTCTTACTATGGCTACACCTTC. Encoded protein: CSVQYRTSYYGYTF.

V is TRBV4-1 and J is TRBJ1-4; tentatively, D is TRBD1 (6 bases). The CDR3 is made up of 15 amino acids. Deletions cut 2 bases from V and 5 bases from J, with 12 bases between. CDR1 and CDR2 from the germline V gene are MGHRA and YSYEKL. The CDR3 reads CASSQNSGVNEKLFF. The CDR3, as DNA: TGCGCCAGCAGCCAAAACTCAGGGGTGAATGAAAAACTGTTTTTT.

The V gene is TRBV28, the J gene TRBJ2-3; D gene uncertain. CDR1 and CDR2 (germline): MDHEN, SYDVKM. There are 14 residues in the CDR3. V was pared by 1 base and J by 3 bases, with 8 bases between. The CDR3: CASSLFAETDTQYF. The CDR3 region has the DNA TGTGCCAGCAGTTTATTTGCGGAGACAGATACGCAGTATTTT.

The chain uses TRBV4-1 and TRBJ2-2; TRBD2 matches at 9 bases. V lost 4 bases and J lost 0; bases outside the gene matches: 6. CDR1 is MGHRA and CDR2 is YSYEKL in the germline V gene. The CDR3 covers 17 residues. The CDR3: CASSPRAGGTNTGELFF. The CDR3 nucleotides read TGCGCCAGCAGCCCACGAGCGGGAGGAACGAACACCGGGGAGCTGTTTTTT.

The chain employs TRBV28 and TRBJ1-1, with D possibly being TRBD1 (5 bases). CDR1 MDHEN and CDR2 SYDVKM come from the germline V gene. The V gene lost 3 bases and the J gene lost 0 bases, with 14 bases spanning the gap. The CDR3 runs to 16 residues. The CDR3 DNA follows: TGTGCCAGCAGTTTTAACACAGGAGGAATGAACACTGAAGCTTTCTTT. It specifies CASSFNTGGMNTEAFF.

This clone has a single count. This CDR3 is also generated by other DNA sequences in the sample. This chain links TRBV7-9 with TRBJ2-5; D gene ambiguous. Germline CDR1 and CDR2: SEHNR and FQNEAQ (reference sequence). The V end was cut by 5 bases, the J end by 2 bases, with 0 bases between. The CDR3 has 10 amino acids. CDR3 amino acids: CASSQETQYF. The CDR3 DNA follows: TGTGCCAGCAGCCAAGAGACCCAGTACTTC.

Comments on this clone: The same CDR3 arises from other DNA sequences in this sample as well. The genes are TRBV25-1 and TRBJ2-1; D gene unclear. CDR3 length: 13 residues. CDR1 is MGHDK and CDR2 is SYGVNS in the germline V gene. Trimming took 1 base from V and 4 from J, leaving 5 bases between them. The CDR3: CASSESGYNEQFF. The CDR3 nucleotides read TGTGCCAGCAGTGAATCCGGGTACAATGAGCAGTTCTTC.

V usage is TRBV14 and J usage is TRBJ2-7, with TRBD2 as a possible D gene (5 bases). The CDR3 is made up of 15 amino acids. V lost 3 bases to trimming and J lost 0 bases, with 12 bases between them. Germline V gives CDR1 SGHDN, CDR2 FVKESK. The CDR3 sequence is CASSHGDGNSYEQYF. DNA for the CDR3: TGTGCCAGCAGCCATGGCGACGGGAACTCCTACGAGCAGTACTTC. The full variable domain, in which reference TRBV14 and TRBJ2-7 provide the parts outside the CDR3, is EAGVTQFPSHSVIEKGQTVTLRCDPISGHDNLYWYRRVMGKEIKFLLHFVKESKQDESGMPNNRFLAERTGGTYSTLKVQPAELEDSGVYFCASSHGDGNSYEQYFGPGTRLTVT.

The chain uses TRBV9 and TRBJ2-5; TRBD1 aligns across 7 bases. The DNA end is a closer match to TRBJ2-7, so the J assignment may be wrong. This CDR3 contains 14 residues. Looked up from germline, CDR1 is SGDLS and CDR2 is YYNGEE. In DNA, the CDR3 is TGTGCCAGCAGCGTAGTCCCAGGGGGCTACGAGCAGTACTTC. Translation: CASSVVPGGYEQYF.

This clone was found once. The J gene is TRBJ2-5, the V gene TRBV11-2; 12 nucleotides match TRBD2. The CDR3 has 17 amino acids. Germline V lookup: CDR1 SGHAT, CDR2 FQNNGV. After removal of 4 bases from V and 5 bases from J, the junction contained 11 bases not matched to a gene. CDR3 nucleotides: TGTGCCAGCAGCTCCTCGACTAGCGGGAGATGGGAGGAGACCCAGTACTTC. Its translation is CASSSSTSGRWEETQYF.

This chain connects TRBV15 to TRBJ1-3, with 7 bases identical to TRBD1. The length of the CDR3 is 16 residues. The trim removed 4 bases at V and 3 bases at J, leaving 9 bases unmatched. CDR1 LNHNV and CDR2 YYDKDF come from the germline V gene (reference sequence). CDR3 nucleotides: TGTGCCACCAGCACCAGACAGGGTGTCGGTGGAAACACCATATATTTT. Amino acid sequence: CATSTRQGVGGNTIYF.

Here the CDR3 DNA reads TGTGCCAGCAGCTTACCCGGGAGGATCTACGAGCAGTACTTC. Translating it yields CASSLPGRIYEQYF. The chain employs TRBV7-9 and TRBJ2-7; 7 bases match TRBD2. The J segment lost 3 bases and the V segment lost 2 bases, leaving 4 bases of the junction unmatched. Germline values: CDR1 SEHNR, CDR2 FQNEAQ (reference sequence). The CDR3 runs to 14 residues.

The J gene is TRBJ2-7, the V gene TRBV11-2; 8 nucleotides match TRBD1. This CDR3 contains 17 residues. Per the germline V gene, CDR1 is SGHAT and CDR2 is FQNNGV. The J segment lost 1 base and the V segment lost 0 bases, leaving 8 bases of the junction unmatched. CDR3 DNA sequence: TGTGCCAGCAGCTTAGAAGGGACAGGAGATAAATCCTACGAGCAGTACTTC. Translated: CASSLEGTGDKSYEQYF.

The V gene is TRBV28, the J gene TRBJ2-7; no firm D call. CDR3 length: 11 amino acids. Trimming removed 5 bases from V and 5 bases from J, with 7 bases in between. Per the germline V gene, CDR1 is MDHEN and CDR2 is SYDVKM. For the CDR3, the DNA is TGTGCCAGCAGTGAGCCCCACGAGCAGTACTTC. This codes for CASSEPHEQYF.

V and J are TRBV27 and TRBJ2-7; TRBD1 matches at 8 bases. Germline CDR1 reads MNHEY; CDR2 reads SMNVEV (reference sequence). With 2 bases clipped from V and 3 bases from J, the junction kept 3 bases outside the gene matches. The CDR3 is 14 residues long. The CDR3 is CASSLLDRVYEQYF. The CDR3 nucleotides are TGTGCCAGCAGTTTACTGGACAGGGTCTACGAGCAGTACTTC.

The chain couples TRBV28 to TRBJ2-7, with D perhaps matching TRBD1 or TRBD2 (5 bases each). Trimming removed 8 bases from V and 2 bases from J, with 13 bases in between. CDR1 and CDR2 (germline): MDHEN, SYDVKM. The CDR3 consists of 13 residues. The CDR3 here is CASWGTGPYEQYF. The CDR3, as DNA: TGTGCCAGCTGGGGGACGGGCCCCTACGAGCAGTACTTC.

The rearrangement uses TRBV15 and TRBJ1-5; D not resolved. Germline loops: CDR1 LNHNV, CDR2 YYDKDF (reference sequence). With 0 bases removed from V and 8 bases from J, the gap between germline ends came to 8 bases. The CDR3 has 13 amino acids. CDR3 region: CATSRDRSEPQHF. CDR3 bases: TGTGCCACCAGCAGAGATAGGAGCGAGCCCCAGCATTTT.

The V gene is TRBV7-9, the J gene TRBJ2-3, with 7 bases identical to TRBD2. The CDR3 covers 13 residues. The germline V gene encodes CDR1 SEHNR and CDR2 FQNEAQ (reference sequence). Trimming at V came to 5 bases and at J to 6 bases, leaving 5 bases not matched to a gene. The CDR3 reads CASSPPSGDTQYF. The DNA of the CDR3 is TGTGCCAGCAGCCCCCCTAGCGGCGATACGCAGTATTTT.

The chain recombines TRBV5-1 with TRBJ2-7, with D maybe TRBD1 (6 bases). V was cut by 2 bases and J by 0 bases, with 12 bases left in between. The CDR3 runs to 15 residues. Looked up from germline, CDR1 is SGHRS and CDR2 is YFSETQ. CDR3 loop: CASSFRGAPSYEQYF. The CDR3, as DNA: TGCGCCAGCAGCTTCAGGGGCGCACCCTCCTACGAGCAGTACTTC. The complete variable domain, with remaining parts taken from reference TRBV5-1 and TRBJ2-7, reads KAGVTQTPRYLIKTRGQQVTLSCSPISGHRSVSWYQQTPGQGLQFLFEYFSETQRNKGNFPGRFSGRQFSNSRSEMNVSTLELGDSALYLCASSFRGAPSYEQYFGPGTRLTVT.

The chain has TRBV19 and TRBJ1-5; D is uncertain. V lost 3 bases and J lost 0, with 6 bases in between. This CDR3 has 14 amino acids. Germline CDR1 reads LNHDA; CDR2 reads SQIVND (reference sequence). Here the CDR3 reads CASSIGVSNQPQHF. The DNA for the CDR3 is TGTGCCAGTAGTATTGGGGTTAGCAATCAGCCCCAGCATTTT.

This rearrangement joins TRBV7-9 to TRBJ2-1; 12 bases align to TRBD2. CDR1 SEHNR and CDR2 FQNEAQ come from the germline V gene (reference sequence). Losses at the gene ends were 2 bases for V and 7 bases for J; bases not matched to a gene: 3. The CDR3 loop spans 15 amino acids. Here the CDR3 DNA reads TGTGCCAGCAGCTTAACTAGCGGGAGGATGAATGAGCAGTTCTTC. Translation: CASSLTSGRMNEQFF.

The J gene is TRBJ2-1, the V gene TRBV9; D is undetermined. Deletions cut 4 bases from V and 0 bases from J, with 17 bases between. Per the germline V gene, CDR1 is SGDLS and CDR2 is YYNGEE. The CDR3 consists of 17 residues. The CDR3 region has the DNA TGTGCCAGCAGCTCGGAAGGTCGTCGGACCTCCTACAATGAGCAGTTCTTC. Its protein is CASSSEGRRTSYNEQFF.

The genes are TRBV23-1 and TRBJ2-2, with D possibly matching TRBD1 (6 bases). TRBV23-1 is sorted into the ORF group, with uncertain function. CDR3 length equals 17 residues. Trimming pared 3 bases from V and 1 base from J, leaving 15 bases between. The CDR3 loop is CASSQIPGAENTGELFF. CDR3 nucleotides: TGCGCCAGCAGTCAGATCCCAGGGGCTGAGAACACCGGGGAGCTGTTTTTT.

The V gene is TRBV4-1, the J gene TRBJ2-1, with unresolved D. The germline V and J ends were trimmed by 1 base and 8 bases, with 12 bases remaining between them. The germline V gene encodes CDR1 MGHRA and CDR2 YSYEKL. This CDR3 is built from 14 residues. This CDR3 reads CASSQVTGLDEQFF. In nucleotides, the CDR3 is TGCGCCAGCAGCCAAGTTACGGGTTTGGATGAGCAGTTCTTC.

The chain combines TRBV15 with TRBJ2-5; 8 bases map to TRBD2. The end of the DNA is better explained by TRBJ2-7, so the J call may be wrong. Germline CDR1 is LNHNV and CDR2 is YYDKDF (reference sequence). The CDR3 runs to 14 residues. The CDR3 DNA follows: TGTGCCACCAGCACGGGACTAGGTTCCTACGAGCAGTACTTC. As protein: CATSTGLGSYEQYF.

The chain combines TRBV19 with TRBJ1-1; the D is unclear. Trimming pared 5 bases from V and 1 base from J, leaving 8 bases between. Germline lookup yields CDR1 LNHDA and CDR2 SQIVND (reference sequence). The CDR3 runs 13 residues. CDR3 protein: CASSYGWNTEAFF. CDR3 DNA sequence: TGTGCCAGTAGTTACGGGTGGAACACTGAAGCTTTCTTT.

The chain joins TRBV15 to TRBJ2-1; D may be TRBD2 (7 bases). V lost 4 bases to trimming and J lost 4 bases, with 20 bases between them. CDR1 is LNHNV and CDR2 is YYDKDF in the germline V gene (reference sequence). The CDR3 consists of 17 residues. Here the CDR3 DNA reads TGTGCCACCAGCAAAAGTGGGGGGGCCTCCCCTTACAATGAGCAGTTCTTC. Translating gives CATSKSGGASPYNEQFF.